The source of this TCR beta chain is a study of tumor-infiltrating lymphocytes in glioblastoma multiforme. Overall study results and limits: The T cells in this sample were not sorted into functional subsets. Detected clone frequencies may not reflect cell counts, being RNA-based.

TCR beta libraries were built from RNA through three nested multiplex PCR rounds using modified ARM-PCR. TCRB-specific cDNA synthesis used around 0.5 ug of total RNA. Unique molecular identifiers were not described for the libraries. TCRdb called the multiplex PCR reads again in MiXCR, with one record for every CDR3 protein. Of about 15,000 distinct CDR3 sequences in the sample, 65% to 80% are singletons; the top ten hold around half. A remark on this clonotype: Its target is not known. One junction end does not reproduce the germline sequence, and a read error may be involved.

CDR1 is SGHVS, CDR2 FQNEAQ, per germline. The CDR3 has 15 residues. What was sequenced was brain tumor tissue. The source of this sequence is a male donor with glioblastoma. V and J are TRBV7-8 and TRBJ2-3, with TRBD2 identical over 9 bases. The chain's CDR3 is CASSWREGVGDRQYF. The CDR3 region has the DNA TGTGCCAGCAGCTGGCGGGAGGGGGTTGGGGATAGGCAGTATTTC.